This record concerns one T cell receptor (beta chain) sequence. Its antigen is currently unknown. The targeted sequencing depth was 1 in 200,000 to 1 in 1 million T cells. Only in-frame clones appear in the TCRdb table, and some are missing; sequencing was by immunoSEQ multiplex PCR. The sample holds some 140,000 clones, roughly three quarters seen once. This record comes from a study of cytotoxic CD8 clonotypes in ibrutinib-treated CLL. Study-wide background: Partial response was seen in approximately 25 patients and complete response in 2; after median around 69 months, approximately 14 stayed remitted, about 12 progressed.

Whole-study results and caveats: Clonality increased at ibrutinib response and stayed stable in sustained remission. At progression, however, it fell back toward baseline. Patients showed higher baseline clonality than age-matched healthy donors, and it tracked circulating CD8+ T-cell counts.

V was shortened by 4 bases and J by 2 bases, with 8 bases between the two germline ends. The CDR3 length is 13 residues. Germline V gene data show CDR1 as MDHEN and CDR2 as SYDVKM. Sequencing used PBMCs, obtained after 12 months of ibrutinib treatment. The TCR was taken from a human donor with chronic lymphocytic leukemia. J is TRBJ2-5 and V is TRBV28; D gene uncertain. CDR3 sequence reads: CASSSAVQETQYF. In nucleotides, the CDR3 is TGTGCCAGCAGTTCTGCAGTTCAAGAGACCCAGTACTTC. Based on the CDR3 plus reference TRBV28 and TRBJ2-5, the full variable domain is DVKVTQSSRYLVKRTGEKVFLECVQDMDHENMFWYRQDPGLGLRLIYFSYDVKMKEKGDIPEGYSVSREKKERFSLILESASTNQTSMYLCASSSAVQETQYFGPGTRLLVL.